This is a list of T cell receptor beta chains from one sample in a study of early T cells in non-severe SARS-CoV-2 infection. TCRdb re-called the 5' RACE reads with MiXCR, one entry per CDR3 protein. The sample contains tens of thousands of distinct CDR3 sequences, around 12% of which appear only once. Sequencing was performed on whole blood. All receptors derive from an adult who was a healthcare worker with PCR-confirmed SARS-CoV-2 infection or an uninfected control (not recorded which). The CDR3 runs from the conserved cysteine through the conserved F or W. The D gene is left open where the match is weak. The listing skips clone size in some rows; elsewhere it reads once, few, many or a size class.

cdr3_length: 17; v_call: TRBV20-1; j_call: TRBJ2-3; d_call: TRBD2; clone_size: -; cdr3_aa: CSARARASGRELDTQYF; cdr3_nt: TGCAGTGCTAGAGCACGGGCTAGCGGGAGGGAATTAGATACGCAGTATTTT
cdr3_length: 16; v_call: TRBV5-1; j_call: TRBJ1-1; d_call: TRBD1; clone_size: few; cdr3_aa: CASSPRTGGVNTEAFF; cdr3_nt: TGCGCCAGCAGCCCGAGGACAGGGGGAGTGAACACTGAAGCTTTCTTT
cdr3_length: 16; v_call: TRBV12-5; j_call: TRBJ2-2; d_call: -; clone_size: many; cdr3_aa: CASAVGAGGSTGELFF; cdr3_nt: TGTGCTAGTGCCGTTGGTGCAGGGGGGAGCACCGGGGAGCTGTTTTTT
cdr3_length: 13; v_call: TRBV9; j_call: TRBJ2-7; d_call: -; clone_size: few; cdr3_aa: CASSVALGYEQYF; cdr3_nt: TGTGCCAGCAGCGTCGCGTTGGGGTACGAGCAGTACTTC
cdr3_length: 16; v_call: TRBV5-4; j_call: TRBJ2-7; d_call: -; clone_size: many; cdr3_aa: CASSFSRGTPDGEQYF; cdr3_nt: TGTGCCAGCAGCTTTTCTCGAGGGACCCCGGACGGCGAGCAGTACTTC
cdr3_length: 15; v_call: TRBV20-1; j_call: TRBJ2-7; d_call: -; clone_size: few; cdr3_aa: CSASQTPVGTYEQYF; cdr3_nt: TGCAGTGCCAGTCAAACGCCAGTGGGAACCTACGAGCAGTACTTC
cdr3_length: 12; v_call: TRBV6-5; j_call: TRBJ1-1; d_call: -; clone_size: -; cdr3_aa: CASSYVGVEAFF; cdr3_nt: TGTGCCAGCAGTTACGTGGGGGTTGAAGCTTTCTTT
cdr3_length: 15; v_call: TRBV6-6; j_call: TRBJ1-6; d_call: TRBD1; clone_size: many; cdr3_aa: CAGSGQGNKDSPLHF; cdr3_nt: TGTGCCGGCTCGGGACAGGGAAATAAGGATTCACCCCTCCACTTT
cdr3_length: 15; v_call: TRBV9; j_call: TRBJ2-3; d_call: -; clone_size: few; cdr3_aa: CASSVVGGATDTQYF; cdr3_nt: TGTGCCAGCAGCGTAGTTGGGGGGGCAACAGATACGCAGTATTTT
cdr3_length: 14; v_call: TRBV5-1; j_call: TRBJ2-1; d_call: -; clone_size: few; cdr3_aa: CASKRTPADNEQFF; cdr3_nt: TGCGCCAGCAAAAGGACGCCGGCGGACAATGAGCAGTTCTTC
cdr3_length: 14; v_call: TRBV4-1; j_call: TRBJ1-5; d_call: -; clone_size: -; cdr3_aa: CASSQAGGHQPQHF; cdr3_nt: TGCGCCAGCAGCCAGGCGGGAGGACACCAGCCCCAGCATTTT
cdr3_length: 12; v_call: TRBV6-2/TRBV6-3; j_call: TRBJ2-1; d_call: -; clone_size: many; cdr3_aa: CASRSLWEEQFF; cdr3_nt: TGTGCCAGCAGGAGCCTTTGGGAGGAGCAGTTCTTC
cdr3_length: 14; v_call: TRBV10-3; j_call: TRBJ2-5; d_call: TRBD2; clone_size: many; cdr3_aa: CATVQGGSQETQYF; cdr3_nt: TGTGCCACCGTCCAGGGCGGGAGCCAAGAGACCCAGTACTTC
cdr3_length: 16; v_call: TRBV5-4; j_call: TRBJ1-1; d_call: -; clone_size: few; cdr3_aa: CASSLAHGAIGTEAFF; cdr3_nt: TGTGCCAGCAGCTTGGCCCACGGTGCGATTGGCACTGAAGCTTTCTTT
cdr3_length: 13; v_call: TRBV7-8; j_call: TRBJ2-2; d_call: -; clone_size: -; cdr3_aa: CASSLSGAGELFF; cdr3_nt: TGTGCCAGCAGCTTAAGTGGAGCCGGGGAGCTGTTTTTT
cdr3_length: 13; v_call: TRBV5-1; j_call: TRBJ2-7; d_call: -; clone_size: many; cdr3_aa: CASKVSEYYEQYF; cdr3_nt: TGCGCCAGCAAAGTGTCGGAATACTACGAGCAGTACTTC
cdr3_length: 17; v_call: TRBV20-1; j_call: TRBJ2-6; d_call: TRBD1; clone_size: many; cdr3_aa: CSAPFPGQGRGANVLTF; cdr3_nt: TGCAGTGCTCCTTTTCCGGGACAGGGGAGAGGGGCCAACGTCCTGACTTTC
cdr3_length: 15; v_call: TRBV20-1; j_call: TRBJ2-1; d_call: TRBD2; clone_size: -; cdr3_aa: CSAREPGLAGDEQFF; cdr3_nt: TGCAGTGCTCGTGAACCGGGACTAGCGGGAGATGAGCAGTTCTTC
cdr3_length: 15; v_call: TRBV3-1; j_call: TRBJ2-6; d_call: -; clone_size: many; cdr3_aa: CASSQAPSGANVLTF; cdr3_nt: TGTGCCAGCAGCCAAGCTCCCTCTGGGGCCAACGTCCTGACTTTC
cdr3_length: 16; v_call: TRBV12-3/TRBV12-4; j_call: TRBJ2-3; d_call: TRBD2; clone_size: few; cdr3_aa: CASSPTGGRAGDTQYF; cdr3_nt: TGTGCCAGCAGTCCCACGGGCGGGAGGGCCGGAGATACGCAGTATTTT
cdr3_length: 14; v_call: TRBV6-1; j_call: TRBJ2-5; d_call: TRBD2; clone_size: few; cdr3_aa: CASSVSGTQETQYF; cdr3_nt: TGTGCCAGCAGTGTTAGCGGGACCCAAGAGACCCAGTACTTC
cdr3_length: 14; v_call: TRBV15; j_call: TRBJ1-1; d_call: -; clone_size: few; cdr3_aa: CATSDPGLNTEAFF; cdr3_nt: TGTGCCACCAGTGACCCGGGGCTTAACACTGAAGCTTTCTTT
cdr3_length: 14; v_call: TRBV7-9; j_call: TRBJ1-6; d_call: -; clone_size: -; cdr3_aa: CASSLGAANSPLHF; cdr3_nt: TGTGCCAGCAGCTTAGGGGCAGCCAATTCACCCCTCCACTTT
cdr3_length: 16; v_call: TRBV7-2; j_call: TRBJ2-2; d_call: TRBD2; clone_size: few; cdr3_aa: CASSRGLAGGDGELFF; cdr3_nt: TGTGCCAGCAGCCGCGGACTAGCGGGGGGGGACGGGGAGCTGTTTTTT
cdr3_length: 14; v_call: TRBV7-9; j_call: TRBJ2-7; d_call: TRBD1; clone_size: -; cdr3_aa: CASSWDRSPSEQYF; cdr3_nt: TGTGCCAGCAGCTGGGACAGGAGCCCGTCGGAGCAGTACTTC
cdr3_length: 15; v_call: TRBV6-4; j_call: TRBJ2-3; d_call: TRBD1; clone_size: many; cdr3_aa: CASSDGTGGADTQYF; cdr3_nt: TGTGCCAGCAGTGACGGGACAGGGGGCGCAGATACGCAGTATTTT
cdr3_length: 17; v_call: TRBV6-1; j_call: TRBJ2-5; d_call: -; clone_size: few; cdr3_aa: CASSEAPLSTAEETQYF; cdr3_nt: TGTGCCAGCAGTGAAGCACCCTTGAGCACGGCAGAAGAGACCCAGTACTTC
cdr3_length: 13; v_call: TRBV3-1; j_call: TRBJ2-7; d_call: -; clone_size: medium-sized; cdr3_aa: CASSQDSSYEQYF; cdr3_nt: TGTGCCAGCAGCCAAGATTCCTCCTACGAGCAGTACTTC
cdr3_length: 17; v_call: TRBV18; j_call: TRBJ2-3; d_call: -; clone_size: many; cdr3_aa: CATNSGVGIRAADTQYF; cdr3_nt: TGTGCCACCAACTCCGGGGTGGGGATCCGTGCCGCAGATACGCAGTATTTT
cdr3_length: 12; v_call: TRBV29-1; j_call: TRBJ2-5; d_call: -; clone_size: many; cdr3_aa: CSVEAGAETQYF; cdr3_nt: TGCAGCGTTGAAGCAGGGGCGGAGACCCAGTACTTC
cdr3_length: 11; v_call: TRBV10-3; j_call: TRBJ2-3; d_call: -; clone_size: -; cdr3_aa: CAISEGNTQYF; cdr3_nt: TGTGCCATCAGTGAGGGGAATACGCAGTATTTT
cdr3_length: 14; v_call: TRBV5-5; j_call: TRBJ1-1; d_call: -; clone_size: few; cdr3_aa: CASSLELYRAEAFF; cdr3_nt: TGTGCCAGCAGCTTGGAACTCTACAGGGCGGAAGCTTTCTTT
cdr3_length: 12; v_call: TRBV29-1; j_call: TRBJ2-3; d_call: -; clone_size: few; cdr3_aa: CSVGLSTDTQYF; cdr3_nt: TGCAGCGTTGGCCTGAGCACAGATACGCAGTATTTT
cdr3_length: 13; v_call: TRBV5-1; j_call: TRBJ1-1; d_call: -; clone_size: -; cdr3_aa: CASSFTVELEAFF; cdr3_nt: TGCGCCAGCAGCTTCACAGTCGAACTCGAAGCTTTCTTT
cdr3_length: 9; v_call: TRBV29-1; j_call: TRBJ2-1; d_call: -; clone_size: few; cdr3_aa: CVVGPPFGF; cdr3_nt: TGCGTAGTTGGACCACCTTTTGGTTTC
cdr3_length: 13; v_call: TRBV6-6; j_call: TRBJ1-5; d_call: -; clone_size: -; cdr3_aa: CASSLGTDSPQHF; cdr3_nt: TGTGCCAGCAGCCTGGGGACCGATAGCCCCCAGCATTTT
cdr3_length: 13; v_call: TRBV18; j_call: TRBJ1-6; d_call: -; clone_size: many; cdr3_aa: CASSPRGGSPLHF; cdr3_nt: TGTGCCAGCTCACCAAGGGGGGGCTCACCCCTCCACTTT
cdr3_length: 19; v_call: TRBV4-2; j_call: TRBJ1-1; d_call: -; clone_size: many; cdr3_aa: CASSPDPTGIRGVDTEAFF; cdr3_nt: TGTGCCAGCAGCCCCGATCCTACAGGAATCAGGGGAGTGGACACTGAAGCTTTCTTT
cdr3_length: 15; v_call: TRBV20-1; j_call: TRBJ1-5; d_call: -; clone_size: many; cdr3_aa: CSARDPEQESQPQHF; cdr3_nt: TGCAGTGCTAGAGATCCGGAACAAGAAAGTCAGCCCCAGCATTTT
cdr3_length: 14; v_call: TRBV5-1; j_call: TRBJ2-1; d_call: -; clone_size: many; cdr3_aa: CASSLGDSYNEQFF; cdr3_nt: TGCGCCAGCAGCTTGGGGGACTCTTACAATGAGCAGTTCTTC
cdr3_length: 14; v_call: TRBV15; j_call: TRBJ2-3; d_call: -; clone_size: -; cdr3_aa: CATSRAAGTDTQYF; cdr3_nt: TGTGCCACCAGCAGAGCGGCGGGAACAGATACGCAGTATTTT
cdr3_length: 13; v_call: TRBV28; j_call: TRBJ2-5; d_call: -; clone_size: -; cdr3_aa: CASSLVAQETQYF; cdr3_nt: TGTGCCAGCAGTTTGGTGGCTCAAGAGACCCAGTACTTC
cdr3_length: 14; v_call: TRBV20-1; j_call: TRBJ2-4; d_call: -; clone_size: few; cdr3_aa: CSARSHGAKNIQYF; cdr3_nt: TGCAGTGCTAGGTCCCACGGGGCCAAAAACATTCAGTACTTC
cdr3_length: 13; v_call: TRBV3-1; j_call: TRBJ1-2; d_call: -; clone_size: -; cdr3_aa: CASSQDPAGGYTF; cdr3_nt: TGTGCCAGCAGCCAAGATCCGGCAGGAGGCTACACCTTC
cdr3_length: 13; v_call: TRBV20-1; j_call: TRBJ2-3; d_call: -; clone_size: few; cdr3_aa: CSAPGSTSDTQYF; cdr3_nt: TGCAGTGCCCCGGGATCAACATCTGATACGCAGTATTTT